Here is one TCR beta chain with its context. Its specificity is unknown. Each CDR3 protein gets one entry after TCRdb re-called the reads with MiXCR. The sample contains some 920,000 distinct CDR3 sequences, roughly 31% of which appear only once. The data belong to a study of T cell repertoires in cytomegalovirus infection. About the research overall: Carrying CMV and the relevant HLA type showed in public TCR beta signatures.

The V gene's germline CDR1 is MGHRA and CDR2 YSYEKL. The CDR3 runs to 14 residues. V shed 1 base, J shed 10 bases, and the junction held 6 bases outside the gene matches. Notes on the study in general: The ex vivo response was dominated by HLA-C-restricted CMV-specific TCR beta clonotypes.

The chain uses TRBV4-1 and TRBJ1-4; 7 bases are shared with TRBD1. This clonotype was obtained from a human donor in good health (CMV status not recorded). Some clones in this sample may be carry-over from other donors' samples. The sequenced sample was cultured CD8+ T cells from PBMCs, obtained from culture after CMV antigen stimulation. In DNA, the CDR3 is TGCGCCAGCAGCCAAGTAGGGGGCACAGGAAAACTGTTTTTT. Translated: CASSQVGGTGKLFF.